The 13 T cell receptor beta chains below were found in one sample sequenced in a study of T-cell reconstitution after alpha-beta-depleted transplantation in children. Construction of the TCRbeta library involved unique molecular identifiers. TCRdb fed the PCR reads into MiXCR, producing one record per CDR3 protein. The sample has about 580,000 distinct CDR3 sequences; over 25% are singletons. The sequencing here drew on PBMCs, taken before TCRalphabeta/CD19-depleted stem cell transplant. The receptors were sampled from a boy younger than two with Wiskott-Aldrich syndrome, due to receive a stem cell transplant.

This rearrangement joins TRBV20-1 to TRBJ2-2; no reliable D call. This CDR3 is 12 amino acids long. V was pared by 7 bases and J by 6 bases, with 12 bases between. Germline V gene lookup returns CDR1 DFQATT and CDR2 SNEGSKA (reference sequence). CDR3 in amino acids: CSVLSWAGELFF. For the CDR3, the DNA is TGCAGTGTATTAAGTTGGGCCGGGGAGCTGTTTTTT.

CDR3: CATSDKIYGGNEQFF. The DNA of the CDR3 is TGTGCCACCAGCGACAAAATATATGGGGGGAATGAGCAGTTCTTC. The genes are TRBV24-1 and TRBJ2-1; D is perhaps TRBD2 (6 bases). Germline V lookup: CDR1 KGHDR, CDR2 SFDVKD. Trimming removed 7 bases from V and 7 bases from J, with 19 bases in between. The CDR3 is 15 amino acids.

The V and J genes are TRBV12-3 or TRBV12-4 and TRBJ1-3; D gene ambiguous. CDR3 length: 12 amino acids. Trimming shortened V by 3 bases and J by 6 bases, and 6 bases separated the two germline ends. The CDR3 is CASSLIENTIYF. The CDR3 DNA sequence: TGTGCCAGCAGTTTGATCGAAAACACCATATATTTT.

The genes are TRBV4-2 and TRBJ2-3; D is unresolved. Trimming removed 4 bases at V and 0 bases at J, with 23 bases between. Germline V gives CDR1 LGHNA, CDR2 YNFKEQ. The CDR3 runs to 19 residues. The chain's CDR3 is CASSRAGRVKSSSTDTQYF. CDR3 coding DNA: TGTGCCAGCAGCCGAGCTGGACGGGTTAAATCCTCTAGCACAGATACGCAGTATTTT.

The chain joins TRBV30 to TRBJ1-1, with 9 bases fitting TRBD1. V was clipped by 3 bases and J by 5 bases; unmatched bases: 4. The length of the CDR3 is 13 residues. The germline gives CDR1 GTSNPN, CDR2 SVGIG (reference sequence). CDR3 DNA: TGTGCCTGGAGGGGACAGGGACGAACTGAAGCTTTCTTT. It encodes CAWRGQGRTEAFF.

The chain links TRBV20-1 to TRBJ1-4; D is unclear. V was cut by 5 bases and J by 1 base, with 17 bases left in between. This CDR3 is built from 16 residues. Germline values: CDR1 DFQATT, CDR2 SNEGSKA (reference sequence). The CDR3 is CSACSLCYGTNEKLFF. DNA of the CDR3: TGCAGTGCTTGTTCGCTCTGTTATGGAACTAATGAAAAACTGTTTTTT.

The genes are TRBV20-1 and TRBJ1-1; D unclear. V was cut by 0 bases and J by 2 bases, with 7 bases left in between. The germline CDR1 and CDR2 sequences are DFQATT and SNEGSKA (reference sequence). The CDR3 is 13 residues long. DNA of the CDR3: TGCAGTGCTAGAGAGAACAAAAACACTGAAGCTTTCTTT. Translating it yields CSARENKNTEAFF.

This clonotype has only one observation. V is TRBV20-1 and J is TRBJ1-2; D may be TRBD1 (5 bases). Germline V gene data show CDR1 as DFQATT and CDR2 as SNEGSKA (reference sequence). V was clipped by 6 bases and J by 3 bases, with 14 bases between them. This CDR3 has 13 amino acids. CDR3 sequence reads: CSATHDSYYGYTF. CDR3 DNA: TGCAGTGCAACCCACGACAGTTACTATGGCTACACCTTC.

This clonotype turned up a few times. CDR3 sequence (DNA): TGTGCCAGCAGTCCCGGGACTAGCGACTCCTACGAGCAGTACTTC. Its translation: CASSPGTSDSYEQYF. The V call is TRBV6-1, the J call TRBJ2-7, with TRBD2 matching over 10 bases. The J segment lost 0 bases and the V segment lost 5 bases, leaving 4 bases of the junction unmatched. The germline CDR1 and CDR2 sequences are MNHNS and SASEGT. CDR3 length: 15 amino acids.

V gene TRBV5-1 combines with J gene TRBJ2-1; TRBD2 aligns across 7 bases. CDR1 is SGHRS and CDR2 is YFSETQ in the germline V gene. CDR3 length: 13 residues. V shed 4 bases, J shed 5 bases, and the junction held 3 bases outside the gene matches. The CDR3 nucleotides read TGCGCCAGCAGCCCGGGAGGACACAATGAGCAGTTCTTC. It is translated as CASSPGGHNEQFF.

J is TRBJ2-3 and V is TRBV20-1; TRBD1 or TRBD2 may be the D gene (5 bases each). CDR3 length: 17 amino acids. V lost 7 bases to trimming and J lost 6 bases, with 29 bases between them. Per germline, CDR1 DFQATT and CDR2 SNEGSKA (reference sequence). CDR3 sequence reads: CSGRGTGRTSVVDTQYF. Written as DNA, the CDR3 is TGCAGTGGAAGGGGAACGGGACGGACCTCGGTCGTGGATACGCAGTATTTT.

The table lists this clonotype with a count of one. The chain employs TRBV3-1 and TRBJ2-2; tentatively, D is TRBD2 (6 bases). V was clipped by 2 bases and J by 4 bases, with 11 bases between them. This CDR3 region has 15 residues. CDR1 is LGHDT and CDR2 is YNNKEL in the germline V gene (reference sequence). This chain's CDR3 is CASSQKGLFTGELFF. The CDR3, as DNA: TGTGCCAGCAGCCAAAAGGGACTCTTCACCGGGGAGCTGTTTTTT.

The CDR3 loop reads CSVAPTSNEQYF. The CDR3 bases are TGCAGCGTGGCACCAACTAGCAACGAGCAGTACTTC. This chain joins TRBV29-1 and TRBJ2-7; a weak D match, TRBD2 (6 bases). Trimming took 6 bases from V and 5 from J, leaving 14 bases between them. Germline CDR1 SQVTM, CDR2 ANQGSEA. The CDR3 covers 12 residues.